Presented here are 24 T cell receptor beta chains from one specimen sequenced in a study of cytomegalovirus exposure and HLA in healthy donors. PCR amplification relied on 60 Vbeta primers (plus 13 Jbeta primers). Some clones are missing from TCRdb's copy, which holds only in-frame ones; the method was immunoSEQ multiplex PCR. There are 150,000 to 200,000 clones in the sample; more than 85% occur only once, and 0.2% to 0.3% lies in the top ten. The material sequenced was PBMCs. These receptors originate from a girl in the first two years of life in good health and CMV-seronegative.

The rearrangement links TRBV11-3 to TRBJ2-1, with 14 bases matching TRBD2. Per germline, CDR1 SGHNT and CDR2 YENEEA. V was pared by 1 base and J by 5 bases, with 4 bases of the junction left unmatched. This CDR3 is built from 17 residues. The CDR3 region has the DNA TGTGCCAGCAGCTTAGGACTAGCGGGAGGGCCGAACAATGAGCAGTTCTTC. Its translation is CASSLGLAGGPNNEQFF.

The chain has TRBV29-1 and TRBJ2-3, with 7 bases matching TRBD2. The CDR3 length is 15 residues. The V gene's germline CDR1 is SQVTM and CDR2 ANQGSEA. V lost 3 bases to trimming and J lost 2 bases; unmatched junction nucleotides: 8. The CDR3 loop reads CSVDRTSSDTDTQYF. CDR3 DNA sequence: TGCAGCGTTGACCGGACTAGTTCGGACACAGATACGCAGTATTTT.

The chain joins TRBV11-2 to TRBJ2-2; maybe TRBD2 (6 bases). Germline values: CDR1 SGHAT, CDR2 FQNNGV. The germline V and J ends were trimmed by 3 bases and 2 bases, with 13 bases remaining between them. This CDR3 has 16 amino acids. Here the CDR3 DNA reads TGTGCCAGCAGCTTTTCCCCGGGGGTCAACACCGGGGAGCTGTTTTTT. Residues: CASSFSPGVNTGELFF.

The chain carries TRBV6-1 and TRBJ2-7; weak D call: TRBD1 (6 bases). The CDR3 is made up of 15 amino acids. Germline CDR1 MNHNS, CDR2 SASEGT. V dropped 1 base and J dropped 4 bases, with 14 bases sitting between them. The CDR3 loop reads CASSEVTGSGYEQYF. The CDR3 DNA reads TGTGCCAGCAGTGAAGTCACAGGGTCGGGGTACGAGCAGTACTTC.

This clone has more than one count but fewer than ten. J is TRBJ1-5 and V is TRBV7-9, with TRBD1 matching over 7 bases. The length of the CDR3 is 14 residues. Germline V CDR1 and CDR2: SEHNR, FQNEAQ (reference sequence). V gave up 4 bases and J gave up 4 bases; unmatched junction bases: 4. The CDR3 bases are TGTGCCAGCAGCTCCCAGGGGGTGAATCAGCCCCAGCATTTT. This encodes CASSSQGVNQPQHF.

V and J are TRBV6-1 and TRBJ1-6; D is perhaps TRBD1 (5 bases). Germline CDR1 is MNHNS and CDR2 is SASEGT. V was shortened by 1 base and J by 7 bases, with 11 bases between the two germline ends. There are 15 residues in the CDR3. The CDR3 reads CASSEVWDLNSPLHF. The CDR3 bases are TGTGCCAGCAGTGAAGTCTGGGACTTGAATTCACCCCTCCACTTT.

The chain has TRBV19 and TRBJ1-6, with a possible D match to TRBD1 (5 bases). The germline V and J ends were trimmed by 1 base and 0 bases, with 10 bases remaining between them. Germline-derived CDR1 and CDR2 are LNHDA and SQIVND (reference sequence). This CDR3 region has 17 residues. The CDR3 nucleotides read TGTGCCAGTAGTATAGGCGGACACAGCTCCTATAATTCACCCCTCCACTTT. Translated, it gives CASSIGGHSSYNSPLHF.

J is TRBJ2-5 and V is TRBV2; 8 nucleotides match TRBD1. CDR3 length: 15 residues. Germline V gives CDR1 SNHLY, CDR2 FYNNEI. V dropped 8 bases and J dropped 1; count of bases not matched to a gene: 9. Here the CDR3 DNA reads TGTGCCAGCTTCGGCAGGGGGCGCCGCCAAGAGACCCAGTACTTC. Amino acid sequence: CASFGRGRRQETQYF.

This sequence joins TRBV7-9 and TRBJ2-2; 12 bases align to TRBD2. This CDR3 comprises 18 residues. CDR1 and CDR2 (germline): SEHNR, FQNEAQ (reference sequence). The V gene end was trimmed by 6 bases and the J gene end by 6 bases; junction bases not matched to a gene: 14. DNA for the CDR3: TGTGCCAGCAGTCCGGGGGATCTAGCGGGAGGGCCGGCCGGGGAGCTGTTTTTT. It encodes CASSPGDLAGGPAGELFF.

This chain links TRBV30 with TRBJ2-7, with 7 bases fitting TRBD2. There are 13 residues in the CDR3. Germline loops: CDR1 GTSNPN, CDR2 SVGIG (reference sequence). Trimming removed 4 bases from V and 2 bases from J; junction bases left unmatched: 5. This chain's CDR3 is CAWIEAGPYEQYF. CDR3 nucleotides: TGTGCCTGGATAGAAGCGGGACCCTACGAGCAGTACTTC.

This clone was picked up one time. The V gene is TRBV21-1, the J gene TRBJ2-1; the table's D gene call, TRBD1, was not cross checked with the DNA. TRBV21-1 is marked as a pseudogene. CDR3 size: 18 residues. In nucleotides, the CDR3 is TGTGCCAGCAGCAAAGATAGGTCACAGGTCGCAGGGTCGTATGAGCAGTTCTTC. Protein sequence: CASSKDRSQVAGSYEQFF.

CDR3 sequence (DNA): TGTGCCAGCAGCGATGGCCCGGGACAGCAGAATGAAAAACTGTTTTTT. Protein product: CASSDGPGQQNEKLFF. The V and J genes are TRBV9 and TRBJ1-4; 7 positions agree with TRBD1. The V and J ends lost 3 bases and 5 bases, in that order; junction bases with no gene match: 10. This CDR3 is built from 16 residues. Germline CDR1 is SGDLS and CDR2 is YYNGEE.

This clone was counted a single time. This chain links TRBV4-1 with TRBJ2-1; 13 bases fit TRBD2. The germline CDR1 and CDR2 sequences are MGHRA and YSYEKL. After removal of 4 bases from V and 5 bases from J, the junction contained 5 bases not matched to a gene. The CDR3 spans 16 residues. DNA for the CDR3: TGCGCCAGCAGCCTTCGGACTAGCGGGAGTCACAATGAGCAGTTCTTC. This gives the protein CASSLRTSGSHNEQFF.

The genes are TRBV4-1 and TRBJ2-3; TRBD2 matches at 12 bases. J gave up 5 bases and V 5 bases, and 5 bases lay outside the gene matches. The CDR3 length is 15 residues. Germline V gene sequence: CDR1 MGHRA, CDR2 YSYEKL. In DNA, the CDR3 is TGCGCCAGCAGCACACTAGCGGGGGGACGAGATACGCAGTATTTT. Protein product: CASSTLAGGRDTQYF.

The gene calls are TRBV10-2 and TRBJ1-1, with 8 bases lining up with TRBD1. The CDR3 covers 12 residues. The V gene's germline CDR1 is WSHSY and CDR2 SAAADI. The junction had 1 base not matched to a gene; V was cut back by 6 bases and J by 4 bases. The CDR3 sequence: CASSTGGTEAFF. CDR3 bases: TGCGCCAGCAGCACAGGGGGCACTGAAGCTTTCTTT.

The chain couples TRBV2 to TRBJ2-1; 8 nucleotides agree with TRBD1. The V gene's germline CDR1 is SNHLY and CDR2 FYNNEI. The J segment lost 7 bases and the V segment lost 11 bases, leaving 10 bases of the junction unmatched. The CDR3 is made up of 13 amino acids. The CDR3 coding sequence is TGTGCCGGGGGGCGACAGGGGAGGAATGAGCAGTTCTTC. This sequence encodes CAGGRQGRNEQFF.

The rearrangement uses TRBV19 and TRBJ2-4; D might be TRBD2 (5 bases). Germline assignment: CDR1 LNHDA and CDR2 SQIVND (reference sequence). The CDR3 is 11 amino acids. V was shortened by 4 bases and J by 8 bases, with 6 bases between the two germline ends. This CDR3 is CASSKEDIQYF. CDR3 bases: TGTGCCAGTAGTAAGGAGGACATTCAGTACTTC.

The J gene is TRBJ1-4, the V gene TRBV4-2; D is perhaps TRBD1 (6 bases). The CDR3 extends over 18 amino acids. Trimming stripped 4 bases from V and 2 bases from J, with 20 bases between. Per the germline V gene, CDR1 is LGHNA and CDR2 is YNFKEQ. The CDR3: CASSLSSILGATNEKLFF. DNA for the CDR3: TGTGCCAGCAGCCTAAGCAGCATCTTGGGGGCGACTAATGAAAAACTGTTTTTT.

This clone was seen only once. The chain recombines TRBV30 with TRBJ1-1; the match to TRBD1 covers 7 bases. CDR3 length: 14 residues. The junction had 6 bases not matched to a gene; V was cut back by 2 bases and J by 3 bases. Germline V gives CDR1 GTSNPN, CDR2 SVGIG (reference sequence). The CDR3 loop is CAWSRQGGHTEAFF. CDR3 coding DNA: TGTGCCTGGAGTCGACAGGGTGGACACACTGAAGCTTTCTTT.

The V gene is TRBV6-1, the J gene TRBJ1-6; a possible D gene is TRBD1 (5 bases). Trimming stripped 1 base from V and 10 bases from J, with 11 bases between. Per the germline V gene, CDR1 is MNHNS and CDR2 is SASEGT. This CDR3 comprises 14 residues. CDR3 in amino acids: CASSEGQGRSPLHF. In nucleotides, the CDR3 is TGTGCCAGCAGTGAAGGGCAGGGCAGGTCACCCCTCCACTTT.

There are a few counts of this clone. This chain uses TRBV2 with TRBJ2-3; 10 positions agree with TRBD2. The CDR3 length is 16 residues. Germline assignment: CDR1 SNHLY and CDR2 FYNNEI. The J segment lost 2 bases and the V segment lost 11 bases, leaving 13 bases of the junction unmatched. The chain's CDR3 is CAAQGTGLALTDTQYF. The CDR3 DNA follows: TGTGCCGCACAAGGTACGGGACTAGCGCTCACAGATACGCAGTATTTT.

The rearrangement joins TRBV2 to TRBJ1-2, with D perhaps TRBD1 (5 bases). Deletions cut 2 bases from V and 8 bases from J, with 12 bases between. Germline-derived CDR1 and CDR2 are SNHLY and FYNNEI. This CDR3 spans 13 amino acids. This chain's CDR3 is CASSETPGYGYTF. Here the CDR3 DNA reads TGTGCCAGCAGTGAAACCCCAGGGTACGGCTACACCTTC.

The chain joins TRBV30 to TRBJ1-1; D not resolved. The CDR3 consists of 12 residues. Germline V gene sequence: CDR1 GTSNPN, CDR2 SVGIG (reference sequence). The V end was cut by 0 bases, the J end by 3 bases, with 5 bases between. In DNA form, the CDR3 reads TGTGCCTGGAGTGTACGGGACACTGAAGCTTTCTTT. As protein: CAWSVRDTEAFF.

This chain connects TRBV10-3 to TRBJ2-1; TRBD2 matches at 8 bases. V was pared by 4 bases and J by 4 bases, with 6 bases of the junction left unmatched. This CDR3 has 15 residues. Germline CDR1 reads ENHRY; CDR2 reads SYGVKD. The CDR3 loop is CAISVGTRSYNEQFF. The CDR3 bases are TGTGCCATCAGTGTGGGGACTAGAAGTTACAATGAGCAGTTCTTC.